This entry is about one T cell receptor beta chain. Study processing details: Estimated nucleated cell counts came from reference gene primer amplification. This table comes from immunoSEQ multiplex PCR, and its TCRdb copy is limited to in-frame clones, with some not included. That table furnishes V, J and clone size, whereas the DNA furnished D and trimming. The repertoire holds approximately 200,000 clones, with 80% to 85% as singletons. The record originates from a study of blood T cell repertoires in COVID-19. Study-level information: Material from acute and convalescent COVID-19 was sourced from the United States, Italy and Spain. Nucleic acid was either cDNA or gDNA, and it came from T cells, B-cell-depleted T cells, or PBMCs.

Looked up from germline, CDR1 is SNHLY and CDR2 is FYNNEI. The CDR3 consists of 15 residues. The V and J ends lost 4 bases and 0 bases respectively, with 10 bases between them. The chain combines TRBV2 with TRBJ1-5; D uncertain. The sequenced sample consisted of peripheral blood. The receptor comes from a woman in her sixties with acute or convalescent COVID-19. The CDR3 bases are TGTGCCAGCAGTGGTCCGGGAACTAGCAATCAGCCCCAGCATTTT. This sequence encodes CASSGPGTSNQPQHF.